A selection of T cell receptor beta chains follows, all from one sample in a study of T cells after yellow fever vaccination. TCRdb itself ran the 5' RACE reads through MiXCR, one entry per CDR3 protein. The table lists hundreds of thousands of distinct CDR3 sequences, approximately 4% of them singletons. Sequencing was performed on PBMCs, taken 5 days after the yellow fever booster vaccination. These receptors were taken from a man aged 18-30 years who received the YFV17D yellow fever vaccine. Both conserved end residues are part of each CDR3. A D gene is named only where the DNA matches it firmly. Clone size, where shown, is once, few, many, or a class for clones that have expanded.

once,TRBD1,TRBV11-3,TRBJ2-3,CASSYGAPGQRTDTQYF,TGTGCCAGCAGCTACGGCGCGCCGGGACAGCGCACAGATACGCAGTATTTT
few,TRBD1,TRBV6-2/TRBV6-3,TRBJ2-7,CASSYSDRDSVHEQYF,TGTGCCAGCAGTTACTCCGACCGGGACAGCGTCCACGAGCAGTACTTC
-,-,TRBV18,TRBJ2-3,CASSPDLVGSDTQYF,TGTGCCAGCTCCCCCGATCTAGTGGGGTCCGATACGCAGTATTTT
-,-,TRBV24-1,TRBJ1-1,CATSSHMNTEAFF,TGTGCCACCAGTTCACATATGAACACTGAAGCTTTCTTT
-,TRBD1,TRBV6-6,TRBJ1-4,CASHRRQGLSEKLFF,TGTGCCAGCCACCGACGACAGGGCCTGAGTGAAAAACTGTTTTTT
many,-,TRBV5-1,TRBJ2-1,CASSGVDLGEQFF,TGCGCCAGCAGCGGGGTGGATTTGGGTGAGCAGTTCTTC
-,-,TRBV6-4,TRBJ2-7,CASSDPIWDTDGYEQYF,TGTGCCAGCAGTGACCCGATTTGGGACACGGATGGCTACGAGCAGTACTTC
few,-,TRBV18,TRBJ1-2,CASSPPLIEYGYTF,TGTGCCAGCTCGCCGCCTTTGATAGAATATGGCTACACCTTC
-,-,TRBV6-2/TRBV6-3,TRBJ2-1,CASGTSYNEQFF,TGTGCCAGTGGGACTTCCTACAATGAGCAGTTCTTC
few,TRBD1,TRBV29-1,TRBJ2-3,CSVVGQGKDTQYF,TGCAGCGTTGTGGGACAGGGAAAAGATACGCAGTATTTT
few,-,TRBV28,TRBJ2-2,CASSLFRELFF,TGTGCCAGCAGTTTATTTAGGGAGCTGTTTTTT
-,-,TRBV11-3,TRBJ2-5,CASSRGGWAGETQYF,TGTGCCAGCAGCCGCGGGGGCTGGGCGGGCGAGACCCAGTACTTC
many,-,TRBV19,TRBJ1-1,CASISTETNTEAFF,TGTGCCAGTATTAGCACCGAGACGAACACTGAAGCTTTCTTT
-,TRBD2,TRBV6-1,TRBJ2-3,CASSEARGGPSTDTQYF,TGTGCCAGCAGTGAAGCGCGGGGGGGCCCGTCCACAGATACGCAGTATTTT
-,-,TRBV7-2,TRBJ2-6,CASSFYQGPTGANVLTF,TGTGCCAGCAGCTTCTACCAGGGGCCTACTGGGGCCAACGTCCTGACTTTC
-,-,TRBV7-2,TRBJ2-2,CASRNRHTGELFF,TGTGCCAGCAGAAACAGACACACCGGGGAGCTGTTTTTT
-,-,TRBV4-2,TRBJ2-5,CASSQGYSETQYF,TGTGCCAGCAGCCAAGGTTATTCAGAGACCCAGTACTTC
many,-,TRBV4-2,TRBJ1-6,CASSQPGANSPLHF,TGTGCCAGCAGCCAACCAGGGGCAAATTCACCCCTCCACTTT
many,-,TRBV10-3,TRBJ1-2,CAISARGDYGYTF,TGTGCCATCAGCGCGAGGGGGGACTATGGCTACACCTTC
many,-,TRBV5-5,TRBJ1-6,CASSPGTWDSPLHF,TGTGCCAGCAGCCCCGGGACCTGGGATTCACCCCTCCACTTT
many,TRBD1,TRBV9,TRBJ1-1,CASSAGGMAFF,TGTGCCAGCAGCGCAGGGGGCATGGCTTTCTTT
-,-,TRBV4-1,TRBJ2-1,CASSQEGGDNEQFF,TGCGCCAGCAGCCAAGAGGGGGGCGACAATGAGCAGTTCTTC
few,-,TRBV27,TRBJ2-1,CASSLTRSYNEQFF,TGTGCCAGCAGTTTAACCCGCTCCTACAATGAGCAGTTCTTC
few,-,TRBV12-3/TRBV12-4,TRBJ2-5,CASRQAHQETQYF,TGTGCCAGCAGGCAGGCTCACCAAGAGACCCAGTACTTC
few,-,TRBV7-4,TRBJ1-1,CASRILTEAFF,TGTGCCAGCAGGATACTCACTGAAGCTTTCTTT
-,-,TRBV25-1,TRBJ1-2,CASSEWGGYTF,TGTGCCAGCAGTGAATGGGGGGGCTACACCTTC
few,TRBD1,TRBV29-1,TRBJ1-1,CSVDRGRGGTEAFF,TGCAGCGTTGATCGAGGCAGGGGGGGAACTGAAGCTTTCTTT
-,-,TRBV6-2/TRBV6-3,TRBJ1-5,CASSRAGAQPQHF,TGTGCCAGCAGCCGAGCCGGGGCTCAGCCCCAGCATTTT
many,TRBD2,TRBV2,TRBJ2-2,CASRPVFSGGPNTGELFF,TGTGCCAGCAGACCAGTCTTCAGCGGGGGGCCCAACACCGGGGAGCTGTTTTTT
many,-,TRBV3-1,TRBJ1-2,CASSQGGEGYTF,TGTGCCAGCAGCCAAGGAGGGGAAGGCTACACCTTC
-,-,TRBV12-3/TRBV12-4,TRBJ1-1,CASKMGGETLNTEAFF,TGTGCCAGTAAAATGGGGGGCGAAACGTTGAACACTGAAGCTTTCTTT
-,-,TRBV5-1,TRBJ2-3,CASSLAQGDTQYF,TGCGCCAGCAGCTTGGCCCAGGGGGATACGCAGTATTTT
-,-,TRBV27,TRBJ2-2,CASSFSRWLTGELFF,TGTGCCAGCAGTTTTTCTCGATGGCTTACCGGGGAGCTGTTTTTT
-,-,TRBV4-2,TRBJ2-1,CASSQGFSAGAGEQFF,TGTGCCAGCAGCCAAGGATTCAGCGCAGGGGCCGGTGAGCAGTTCTTC
-,-,TRBV7-9,TRBJ1-3,CASSPPFSDRTGNTIYF,TGTGCCAGCAGCCCCCCTTTCAGCGATCGTACCGGAAACACCATATATTTT
few,TRBD1,TRBV10-3,TRBJ1-5,CAISEPGQGHQPQHF,TGTGCCATCAGTGAGCCCGGACAGGGCCATCAGCCCCAGCATTTT
many,-,TRBV6-2/TRBV6-3,TRBJ1-1,CASSYSTGYTEAFF,TGTGCCAGCAGTTACTCGACGGGATACACTGAAGCTTTCTTT
-,-,TRBV9,TRBJ2-3,CASSVDGFRTDTQYF,TGTGCCAGCAGCGTAGATGGGTTCCGCACAGATACGCAGTATTTT
few,TRBD1,TRBV20-1,TRBJ1-2,CSARDRREGGDKGYTF,TGCAGTGCTAGAGATCGGCGAGAAGGGGGCGATAAGGGCTACACCTTC
few,-,TRBV5-1,TRBJ1-4,CASSGTGKEGEKLFF,TGCGCCAGCAGCGGTACAGGGAAAGAGGGTGAAAAACTGTTTTTT
many,TRBD1,TRBV20-1,TRBJ2-5,CSARDREETQYF,TGCAGTGCTAGGGACAGGGAAGAGACCCAGTACTTC
few,-,TRBV6-5,TRBJ2-5,CASSRIRGQETQYF,TGTGCCAGCAGTCGGATCCGGGGCCAAGAGACCCAGTACTTC
many,-,TRBV3-1,TRBJ2-7,CASSQEQGRGQYF,TGTGCCAGCAGCCAAGAACAGGGGCGGGGGCAGTACTTC
many,-,TRBV11-2,TRBJ2-2,CASSLGAGNTGELFF,TGTGCCAGCAGCTTAGGTGCAGGGAACACCGGGGAGCTGTTTTTT
few,-,TRBV5-1,TRBJ2-5,CASSAYSFGETQYF,TGCGCCAGCAGCGCGTACAGTTTTGGAGAGACCCAGTACTTC
many,TRBD2,TRBV3-1,TRBJ2-3,CASSPLAGVTDTQYF,TGTGCCAGCAGCCCCCTAGCGGGGGTCACAGATACGCAGTATTTT
few,-,TRBV9,TRBJ1-1,CASSVVGAGWGAEAFF,TGTGCCAGCAGCGTAGTAGGTGCGGGTTGGGGGGCTGAAGCTTTCTTT
few,-,TRBV11-1,TRBJ1-1,CASSAGAGGNTEAFF,TGTGCCAGCAGCGCAGGGGCGGGCGGGAACACTGAAGCTTTCTTT
few,TRBD1,TRBV7-8,TRBJ2-5,CASSPKRTGAFWETQYF,TGTGCCAGCAGCCCGAAAAGGACAGGGGCGTTTTGGGAGACCCAGTACTTC
-,-,TRBV4-3,TRBJ1-4,CASSQDVGDNEKLFF,TGCGCCAGCAGCCAAGATGTGGGGGATAATGAAAAACTGTTTTTT
many,-,TRBV6-6,TRBJ2-1,CASSPLYYNEQFF,TGTGCCAGCAGTCCTCTATACTACAATGAGCAGTTCTTC
-,-,TRBV5-1,TRBJ1-6,CASNLGRGNSPLHF,TGCGCCAGCAACCTCGGGCGGGGAAATTCACCCCTCCACTTT
few,-,TRBV10-3,TRBJ1-5,CAISELSGGNQPQHF,TGTGCCATCAGTGAGTTGTCAGGTGGCAATCAGCCCCAGCATTTT
-,-,TRBV7-9,TRBJ1-1,CASSLPPLEGMDTEAFF,TGTGCCAGCAGCTTACCTCCGCTGGAGGGGATGGACACTGAAGCTTTCTTT
-,-,TRBV7-9,TRBJ2-3,CALTAGIAGTSPTDTQYF,TGTGCCCTTACAGCCGGCATAGCCGGGACATCTCCCACAGATACGCAGTATTTT
few,-,TRBV20-1,TRBJ1-5,CSAIAVPVGGGGQPQHF,TGCAGTGCTATTGCAGTCCCGGTTGGAGGGGGTGGTCAGCCCCAGCATTTT
few,-,TRBV11-2,TRBJ2-2,CASSPQLTAGELFF,TGTGCCAGCAGCCCCCAACTAACAGCCGGGGAGCTGTTTTTT